Listed below are T cell receptor beta chains from one sample, sequenced in a study of shared clonotypes between healthy human individuals. Clones were read by immunoSEQ multiplex PCR, and TCRdb kept only the in-frame ones, dropping some. The sample has some 650,000 clones; about 96% are singletons. The sequencing input was naive CD4+ T cells sorted from blood. These TCRs come from a woman in her 30s in good health. Both conserved end residues are trimmed from each CDR3. Fields, in order: V gene, CDR3 protein.

v_call: TRBV18; cdr3_aa: ASSLQRSPQTKTQY
v_call: TRBV5-1; cdr3_aa: ASSFDGRETDTQY
v_call: TRBV7-9; cdr3_aa: ASRPGTGVSEAF
v_call: TRBV7-2; cdr3_aa: ASSSPGQGHSPLH
v_call: TRBV5-1; cdr3_aa: ASSLGGNSPLH
v_call: TRBV30; cdr3_aa: AWSAAIGSNEQF
v_call: TRBV10-2; cdr3_aa: ASSLRGGNQPQH
v_call: TRBV25-1; cdr3_aa: ASKGTAYEQY
v_call: TRBV28; cdr3_aa: ASSSGQGSGYT
v_call: TRBV10-3; cdr3_aa: AISVGSSYEQY
v_call: TRBV7-9; cdr3_aa: ASSFGTSGTDTQY
v_call: TRBV2; cdr3_aa: ATRTGNTEAF
v_call: TRBV6-5; cdr3_aa: ASSYSGNTGELF
v_call: TRBV28; cdr3_aa: ASSLLSGQGIADTQY
v_call: TRBV7-9; cdr3_aa: ASSERNEQF
v_call: TRBV14; cdr3_aa: ASSQDRKANTGELF